This entry features one T cell receptor beta chain sequence. Its antigen is still unknown. No base-level quality is on record; no much larger clone is a single base apart. The sample comes from a study of shared clonotypes between healthy human individuals (dated by TCRdb to about 2020). With regard to the full study: Three men and two women, aged 18 to 49 years, made up the cohort. For each donor, three plates each were used for CD4 naive and CD4 memory, two plates were used for CD8 naive, and one plate was used for CD8 memory. To estimate repertoire size and how much clonotypes are shared between individuals, the study performed deep sequencing of blood TCR repertoires from about 5 healthy adults. To increase sequencing depth and limit assay-specific biases, TCR repertoire library preparation and sequencing were carried out by different laboratories using diverse techniques. Each donor's leukapheresis produced roughly between roughly 0.94 and 9.5 billion PBMCs. Results and caveats for the whole study, not just this receptor: Sampling was limited to blood, and TCR repertoires in tissue likely differ from TCR repertoires in blood. Estimated clonotype richness was generally larger for naive than for memory subsets. The small number of donors limited the genetic and exposure-history diversity represented. Compared with non-shared clonotypes, the clonotypes found in all four sorted-subset donors had higher generation probabilities. Pairwise subsampling led to the expectation that sequencing depth would affect the degree of clonotype sharing among donors. Across several donors, 4.5% to 6.5% of naive CD4, roughly 3.5% of naive CD8, 2.3% of memory CD4, and about 0.44% of memory CD8 clonotypes were shared. Even with the large sequencing depth, rarefaction of the sorted-subset datasets indicated that sequencing was incomplete.

The CDR3 sequence holds 14 residues, the cysteine and phenylalanine included. The read is trimmed to its CDR3 DNA, 42 bases read in frame from base 1. Reading the germline V gene gives CDR1 SGHRS and CDR2 YFSETQ. V is cut back by 4 bases and J by 8 bases, with 5 bases in the junction unmatched. The donors were healthy, HIV-negative adults with no recently reported acute infections or vaccinations. All donors were Caucasian adults living in Nashville, Tennessee, USA. CD4+ T cells were enriched through magnetic negative selection, after which naive cells were positively selected on CD45RA and the remaining negative fraction served as the memory subset. Blood was collected by leukapheresis, and PBMCs were isolated by Ficoll-Histopaque density gradient centrifugation and then cryopreserved in liquid nitrogen vapor phase. Analytical flow cytometry was used to check the purity and quantity of each magnetically sorted T cell population. Each sorted fraction had its genomic DNA isolated and then quantified by UV absorbance on a Nanodrop 2000c.

Using the deep immunoSEQ assay, multiplex PCR amplified TCR CDR3 regions from genomic DNA. For each cell subset, the extracted genomic DNA was distributed evenly across all wells of several immunoSEQ 96-well plates, and each plate served as one replicate. For sorted subsets, roughly 190 ng of genomic DNA, equivalent to 25,000 to 35,000 T cell genomes, went into each replicate PCR. The purified libraries were quantified using a Qubit 3.0 fluorometer, sized with a Bioanalyzer 2100, and then quantified again using the KAPA Library Quantification kit. Every immunoSEQ 96-well plate was sequenced on a dedicated single-read 150-cycle Illumina NextSeq 550 flow cell. The paper's data handling went like this. The immunoSEQ output contained only junctional sequences without quality scores, so filtering could not match that applied to full-length reads. To assign V/J genes and CDR3, sequences were annotated using PyIR, a Python wrapper for IgBLAST v1.9, with IMGT germline references. Reads were removed for weak V/J assignments (E-value above 1e-6), missing CDR3, stop codons, out-of-frame junctions, or ambiguous translated residues. A V3J clonotype was defined by an identical inferred V gene, J gene, and CDR3 amino acid sequence. Percentage overlap between repertoires was computed as shared unique clonotypes divided by the size of the smaller repertoire. RTK rarefaction, the Chao1 estimator, and Recon v2.1 estimates of unobserved clonotypes were used to assess repertoire richness. Generation probabilities for all TCRbeta clonotypes obtained by the gDNA method from a handful of donors were computed using OLGA. Entries here come from immuneACCESS through TCRdb and include only in-frame sequences with V and J called. Some clones fail to appear in such tables; in the studies checked, an unresolved V gene covers under half of the shortfall, and the cause of the remainder is unknown. The DNA gave D and trimming, while V, J and clone size come from that table. In all, the sample holds approximately 1,000,000 clones, and roughly 80% of those were seen once. The ten largest clones capture 0.89% of the sample.

Material: memory CD4+ T cells from PBMCs. Explained via the paper, the cell subset or site label denotes: CD45RA-negative fraction. The source of this sequence is a man aged 18 to 35 in good health. Some clones in this sample may be carry-over from other donors' samples. Recombination connected TRBV5-1 to TRBJ2-1, and TRBD2 aligns with 11 junction nucleotides. The CDR3 here reads CASSILAGEDEQFF. The DNA is as follows: TGCGCCAGCAGCATACTAGCGGGAGAGGATGAGCAGTTCTTC.